This T cell receptor (beta chain) stems from a study of regulatory T cells in long-lasting Graves disease. Study-level findings and limits: Thyroid tissue went unexamined; only peripheral blood was analyzed.

Trimming removed 5 bases at V and 0 bases at J, with 14 bases between. The germline CDR1 and CDR2 sequences are MNHEY and SMNVEV (reference sequence). There are 16 residues in the CDR3. Construction of TCR beta libraries relied on iRepertoire HTBI primers and on Arm-PCR targeting CDR3 regions. MiXCR, applied by TCRdb to the multiplex PCR reads, yields one record per CDR3 protein. The sample records 510,000 or so distinct CDR3 sequences, more than 10% being singletons. Time point noted: newly diagnosed GD, antithyroid drugs for less than 3 months. After RNA was extracted from PBMCs, the TCR library was made from it. Graves' disease diagnoses followed American Thyroid Association guidelines. An approximately 10-milliliter sample of peripheral blood was drawn into EDTA tubes. Comment on this clonotype: Its antigen is unknown.

These records were also assigned to another study, of T cells in Graves' hyperthyroidism and ophthalmopathy. That study adds: TCR CDR3 regions were first amplified by RT-PCR with HTBI primers.

The TCR sequence derives from a woman in her twenties or thirties with Graves disease. The gene calls are TRBV27 and TRBJ1-5; no clear D gene. Specimen: peripheral blood mononuclear cells (PBMCs), collected at new diagnosis, from a patient treated with antithyroid drugs. Written as DNA, the CDR3 is TGTGCCAGCAGTAGCCAGTTTTGGGATAGCAATCAGCCCCAGCATTTT. Residues: CASSSQFWDSNQPQHF.